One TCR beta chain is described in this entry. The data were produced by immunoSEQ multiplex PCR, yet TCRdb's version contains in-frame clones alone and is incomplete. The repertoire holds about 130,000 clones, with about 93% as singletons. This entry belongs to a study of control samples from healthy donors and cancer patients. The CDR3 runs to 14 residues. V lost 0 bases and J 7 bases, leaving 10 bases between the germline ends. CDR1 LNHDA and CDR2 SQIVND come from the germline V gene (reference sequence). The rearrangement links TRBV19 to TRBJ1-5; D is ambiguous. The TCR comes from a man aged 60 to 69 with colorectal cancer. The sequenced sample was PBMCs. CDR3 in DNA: TGTGCCAGTAGTATAGATACAGTAGGCCAGCCCCAGCATTTT. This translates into CASSIDTVGQPQHF.